This T cell receptor beta chain was recorded in a study of shared clonotypes between healthy human individuals. Study-level points and caveats: The sampled material consisted only of blood, and tissue repertoires are likely to differ. Relative to memory subsets, naive subsets generally showed larger estimated richness.

Some clones are missing from TCRdb's copy, which holds only in-frame ones; the method was immunoSEQ multiplex PCR. This table holds approximately 2.3 million clones, approximately 93% found once. Trimming removed 5 bases from V and 6 bases from J; junction bases left unmatched: 10. The length of the CDR3 is 15 residues. Germline-derived CDR1 and CDR2 are MNHEY and SMNVEV (reference sequence). Remarks on this clone: Its antigen is as yet unknown.

This TCR was sampled from a man younger than 35 in good health. Some clones in this sample may be carry-over from other donors' samples. Input material: naive CD4+ T cells from PBMCs. Indicated subset: CD45RA+ positively selected. This rearrangement joins TRBV27 to TRBJ1-5, with 7 nucleotides matching TRBD1. The CDR3, as DNA: TGTGCCAGCAGTGCCTCCACAGGGGTTGGTCAGCCCCAGCATTTT. It specifies CASSASTGVGQPQHF.